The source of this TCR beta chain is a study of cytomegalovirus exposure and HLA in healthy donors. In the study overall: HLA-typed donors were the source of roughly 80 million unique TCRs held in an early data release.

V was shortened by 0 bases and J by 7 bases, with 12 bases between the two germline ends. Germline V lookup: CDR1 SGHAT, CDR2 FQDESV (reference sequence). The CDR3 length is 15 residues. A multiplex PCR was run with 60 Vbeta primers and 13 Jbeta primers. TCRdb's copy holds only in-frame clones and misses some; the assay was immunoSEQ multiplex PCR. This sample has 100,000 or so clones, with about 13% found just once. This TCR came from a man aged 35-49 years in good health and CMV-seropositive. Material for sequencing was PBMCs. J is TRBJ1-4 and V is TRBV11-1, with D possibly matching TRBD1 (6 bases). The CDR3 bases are TGTGCCAGCAGCTTAGCTCGGACAGCAACTGAAAAACTGTTTTTT. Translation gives CASSLARTATEKLFF.